This T cell receptor beta chain is drawn from a study of blood T cells in healthy people across ages. Across the study: Every two T cells gave about one barcoded beta molecule via template switching.

With a J-beta primer mix and a sample-barcoded 5' primer, a second PCR ran about 7 to 11 cycles. TCRdb recomputed calls from the 5' RACE reads with MiXCR, one row per CDR3 protein. The table records over a million distinct CDR3 sequences, less than 50% of them present only once. Trimming left V 7 bases short and J 3 bases short, with 12 bases between. This CDR3 has 13 amino acids. The sequence was obtained from a woman aged 55 to 70 in good health. The material sequenced was blood. This chain links TRBV12-3 or TRBV12-4 with TRBJ2-5, with a weak D call TRBD1 (5 bases). This CDR3 is CASNWGLEETQYF. The CDR3 nucleotides read TGTGCCAGCAATTGGGGCTTAGAAGAGACCCAGTACTTC.